This T cell receptor beta chain was recorded in a study of Ad26.COV2.S vaccination and SARS-CoV-2 variants. Repertoires were generated with immunoSEQ multiplex PCR, while TCRdb's copy carries only in-frame clones and drops some. The table shows 320,000 or so clones, with 85% to 90% occurring only once. The treatment here: approximately 18 received Ad26.COV2.S at low or high dose, single or two shots; roughly five received placebo; per-sample allocation not given. Samples analyzed were those drawn on day 63 after the first vaccine or placebo injection. The CDR3 contains 16 residues. The V gene's germline CDR1 is SGHRS and CDR2 YFSETQ. Trimming cost V 5 bases and J 2 bases; bases outside gene matches: 6.

This specimen consisted of peripheral blood, obtained in a trial of Ad26.COV2.S vaccine versus placebo. V and J are TRBV5-1 and TRBJ2-2, with 10 bases that match TRBD2. The TCR was taken from a person between 18 and 65 years old who received the Ad26.COV2.S COVID-19 vaccine or a placebo. CDR3 region: CASSYGLAANTGELFF. CDR3 coding DNA: TGCGCCAGCAGTTACGGACTAGCGGCCAACACCGGGGAGCTGTTTTTT.